These 25 T cell receptor beta chains came from one sample sequenced in a study of read filtering for tumor transcriptome and immune sequencing. This library used roughly 370 ng RNA and molecular barcoded adaptors spanning alpha/delta and beta/gamma chains. Using its own MiXCR run on the reads, TCRdb lists one record per CDR3 protein. In the table there are about 58,000 distinct CDR3 sequences, over 9% of which are singletons. Sequencing input: a population of CD138-negative cells sorted from bone marrow. These receptor sequences come from a donor at least 40 years old with multiple myeloma.

The table lists this clonotype with a few counts. V gene TRBV28 combines with J gene TRBJ2-5, with 8 bases aligning to TRBD2. Germline assignment: CDR1 MDHEN and CDR2 SYDVKM. The CDR3 sequence is 15 residues long. Trimming took 3 bases from V and 2 from J; bases not matched to a gene: 5. The CDR3 protein is CASSFRGTSQETQYF. For the CDR3, the DNA is TGTGCCAGCAGTTTTCGCGGGACTAGTCAAGAGACCCAGTACTTC.

This clonotype was seen many times. J is TRBJ1-1 and V is TRBV20-1; weak D call: TRBD1 (5 bases). Germline CDR1 DFQATT, CDR2 SNEGSKA (reference sequence). V was cut by 2 bases and J by 0 bases, with 7 bases left in between. The CDR3 is 13 residues long. CDR3: CSARRGMNTEAFF. The CDR3 nucleotides read TGCAGTGCTAGAAGGGGAATGAACACTGAAGCTTTCTTT.

This clonotype was counted at least ten times. The chain has TRBV20-1 and TRBJ2-7; 7 nucleotides align to TRBD1. CDR3 length equals 16 residues. CDR1 and CDR2 from the germline V gene are DFQATT and SNEGSKA (reference sequence). Trimming removed 3 bases from V and 6 bases from J; junction bases left unmatched: 17. This chain's CDR3 is CSASVAGRGQALEQYF. The CDR3 region has the DNA TGCAGTGCTAGTGTTGCCGGCCGTGGACAGGCCCTCGAGCAGTACTTC.

This clonotype was detected ten times or more. The chain uses TRBV5-1 and TRBJ2-5; perhaps TRBD1 as D (5 bases). The germline CDR1 and CDR2 sequences are SGHRS and YFSETQ. The germline V and J ends were trimmed by 2 bases and 2 bases, with 10 bases remaining between them. The CDR3 contains 14 residues. The CDR3 region is CASSLQEKQETQYF. For the CDR3, the DNA is TGCGCCAGCAGCTTACAGGAGAAACAAGAGACCCAGTACTTC.

This clonotype has at least ten counts. This chain connects TRBV6-5 to TRBJ2-3; TRBD1 or TRBD2 may be the D gene (6 bases each). The CDR3 length is 15 residues. The germline V gene encodes CDR1 MNHEY and CDR2 SVGAGI. V lost 0 bases and J lost 8, with 15 bases in between. The CDR3 sequence is CASSYSSGAPGTQYF. CDR3 nucleotide sequence: TGTGCCAGCAGTTACTCGTCGGGGGCCCCGGGTACGCAGTATTTT.

In the case of this clonotype: This sequence is one base from a far larger clone and is likely a read error. V and J are TRBV12-3 or TRBV12-4 and TRBJ2-1, with 7 bases aligning to TRBD2. The DNA end lines up better with TRBJ2-7; the J call may be wrong. This CDR3 region has 15 residues. In nucleotides, the CDR3 is TGTGCTAGTGGTTCCAGCGGGGACTTCTACAATGAGCAGTACTTC. This translates into CASGSSGDFYNEQYF.

In this sample, this clonotype turned up many times. This chain joins TRBV7-9 and TRBJ2-3; D is ambiguous. V lost 5 bases, J lost 0 bases, and 6 bases lay in between. CDR1 is SEHNR, CDR2 FQNEAQ, per germline (reference sequence). The CDR3 is made up of 13 amino acids. In nucleotides, the CDR3 is TGTGCCAGCAGCAGGCAGAGCACAGATACGCAGTATTTT. Protein: CASSRQSTDTQYF.

This clonotype came up many times. The chain links TRBV20-1 to TRBJ1-1; the D is unclear. CDR1 and CDR2 from the germline V gene are DFQATT and SNEGSKA (reference sequence). V dropped 3 bases and J dropped 4 bases, with 21 bases sitting between them. The CDR3 loop spans 16 amino acids. CDR3 DNA: TGCAGTGCTAGGGCACCGGATCGGGGTTTCCCCACTGAAGCTTTCTTT. The encoded protein is CSARAPDRGFPTEAFF.

This clonotype was recorded at least ten times. This sequence joins TRBV7-3 and TRBJ2-2; 10 bases agree with TRBD2. This CDR3 is 14 amino acids long. V lost 4 bases and J lost 9; bases outside the gene matches: 5. Germline CDR1 SGHTA, CDR2 FQGTGA. The CDR3 reads CASSSSGGIRELFF. CDR3 coding DNA: TGTGCCAGCAGCTCTAGCGGGGGTATCAGGGAGCTGTTTTTT.

This clonotype has ten or more counts. The V call is TRBV2, the J call TRBJ1-5, with D unresolved. The CDR3 covers 15 residues. Germline V gene lookup returns CDR1 SNHLY and CDR2 FYNNEI. V gave up 2 bases and J gave up 5 bases, with 13 bases separating them. The CDR3 sequence is CASSELAPPDQPQHF. In nucleotides, the CDR3 is TGTGCCAGCAGTGAATTGGCCCCCCCTGATCAGCCCCAGCATTTT.

This clonotype was seen ten or more times. The gene calls are TRBV29-1 and TRBJ1-1, with 9 bases matching TRBD1. J gave up 10 bases and V 5 bases, and 11 bases lay outside the gene matches. Germline V gene lookup returns CDR1 SQVTM and CDR2 ANQGSEA. This CDR3 contains 13 residues. CDR3: CSVTGTGLIAAFF. The CDR3 coding sequence is TGCAGCGTTACCGGGACAGGGCTGATTGCAGCTTTCTTT.

The chain uses TRBV10-1 and TRBJ2-2, with D maybe TRBD2 (5 bases). The CDR3 consists of 12 residues. The germline V gene encodes CDR1 WNHNN and CDR2 SYGVQD (reference sequence). V was cut by 10 bases and J by 5 bases, with 11 bases left in between. CDR3 protein: CATSQRTGELFF. The CDR3 DNA reads as TGCGCCACCTCCCAGCGGACCGGGGAGCTGTTTTTT.

This clonotype was recorded at least ten times. The chain combines TRBV6-1 with TRBJ2-7; TRBD1 aligns across 9 bases. The J segment lost 9 bases and the V segment lost 7 bases, leaving 13 bases of the junction unmatched. The CDR3 length is 14 residues. In germline, CDR1 is MNHNS, CDR2 SASEGT. The CDR3 DNA reads as TGTGCCAGCATACCCTCGCGGACAGGGGACAGGCAGTACTTC. It translates to CASIPSRTGDRQYF.

This clonotype turned up a few times. This likely comes from a read error, as the CDR3 has no conserved phenylalanine or tryptophan at its end. The limits of the CDR3 on the DNA are not certain, so only TCRdb's listed CDR3 is given. Here the CDR3 reads CASSLNYEQIS. The chain is built from TRBV5-1 and TRBJ2-1. With termini counted, the CDR3 has 11 amino acids. CDR1 is SGHRS and CDR2 is YFSETQ in the germline V gene.

This clonotype was observed many times. J is TRBJ2-7 and V is TRBV30; tentative D call: TRBD1 (6 bases). The CDR3 totals 12 residues. The germline CDR1 and CDR2 sequences are GTSNPN and SVGIG (reference sequence). Written as DNA, the CDR3 is TGTGCTTATGGGACATCGATCTACGAGCAGTACTTC. This translates into CAYGTSIYEQYF.

This clonotype occurred a few times. The rearrangement joins TRBV12-3 or TRBV12-4 to TRBJ1-3, with 12 bases identical to TRBD1. CDR3 length: 18 amino acids. V lost 6 bases and J lost 2; bases outside the gene matches: 11. CDR3 residues: CASRIGDRGLLTGNTIYF. For the CDR3, the DNA is TGTGCCAGCAGGATTGGGGACAGGGGGCTATTAACTGGAAACACCATATATTTT.

Remarks on this clonotype: A much more abundant neighbour one base away suggests this may be a read error. This chain connects TRBV7-9 to TRBJ2-1; D is unclear. The CDR3 has 13 amino acids. Germline lookup yields CDR1 SEHNR and CDR2 FQNEAQ (reference sequence). For the CDR3, the DNA is TGTGCCAGCGGCTTGGTCCAGCACTTTGAGCAGTTCTTC. Translated, it gives CASGLVQHFEQFF. Full variable domain (outside the CDR3, taken from reference TRBV7-9 and TRBJ2-1): DTGVSQNPRHKITKRGQNVTFRCDPISEHNRLYWYRQTLGQGPEFLTYFQNEAQLEKSRLLSDRFSAERPKGSFSTLEIQRTEQGDSAMYLCASGLVQHFEQFFGPGTRLTVL.

This clonotype was recorded many times. The J gene is TRBJ1-2, the V gene TRBV5-4; TRBD1 might be the D (6 bases). Germline values: CDR1 SGHNT, CDR2 YYREEE (reference sequence). Trimming cost V 0 bases and J 13 bases, with 16 bases left between them. The CDR3 length is 13 residues. In DNA, the CDR3 is TGTGCCAGCAGCTTGGGGGGGCTGGTCGGCGCCACCTTC. Encoded protein: CASSLGGLVGATF.

This clonotype came up many times. The rearrangement links TRBV5-1 to TRBJ2-2; 10 bases fit TRBD1. The CDR3 is 15 amino acids. Unmatched junction bases numbered 7, after V lost 4 bases and J lost 7 bases. CDR1 SGHRS and CDR2 YFSETQ come from the germline V gene. CDR3 nucleotides: TGCGCCAGCAGCCCAAGGACAGGGGGAATCGGGGAGCTGTTTTTT. Protein sequence: CASSPRTGGIGELFF.

This clonotype has a count of ten or more. This rearrangement joins TRBV29-1 to TRBJ1-1; D ambiguous. The germline gives CDR1 SQVTM, CDR2 ANQGSEA. V was cut by 3 bases and J by 11 bases, with 13 bases left in between. The CDR3 covers 11 residues. The CDR3 protein is CSVDLQMGAFF. The CDR3, as DNA: TGCAGCGTTGATTTGCAGATGGGGGCTTTCTTT.

There are many counts of this clonotype. V gene TRBV20-1 combines with J gene TRBJ1-5, with 7 bases matching TRBD1. There are 14 residues in the CDR3. Per germline, CDR1 DFQATT and CDR2 SNEGSKA (reference sequence). V was clipped by 3 bases and J by 1 base; unmatched bases: 3. The CDR3 DNA reads as TGCAGTGCTAGGAGGGGGCGAAGCAATCAGCCCCAGCATTTT. It specifies CSARRGRSNQPQHF.

This clonotype was recorded at least ten times. V gene TRBV5-8 combines with J gene TRBJ1-5; a weak D match, TRBD1 (5 bases). Germline values: CDR1 SGHTS, CDR2 YDEGEE. Trimming cost V 2 bases and J 3 bases, with 18 bases left between them. The length of the CDR3 is 17 residues. In DNA form, the CDR3 reads TGTGCCAGCAGCTTTAATGGTGTTTCAGGGCCCAATCAGCCCCAGCATTTT. Translation gives CASSFNGVSGPNQPQHF.

This clonotype showed up many times. The chain uses TRBV29-1 and TRBJ2-1; perhaps TRBD1 as D (6 bases). Trimming took off 5 bases at V and 6 bases at J, with 8 bases between the two ends. CDR3 length: 11 amino acids. In germline, CDR1 is SQVTM, CDR2 ANQGSEA. The chain's CDR3 is CSVLTGNEQFF. DNA of the CDR3: TGCAGCGTTTTGACAGGCAATGAGCAGTTCTTC.

This sequence joins TRBV25-1 and TRBJ2-1; D is perhaps TRBD2 (5 bases). Germline V lookup: CDR1 MGHDK, CDR2 SYGVNS. This CDR3 region has 16 residues. Trimming left V 7 bases short and J 3 bases short, with 19 bases between. The chain's CDR3 is CASTRPGIAGYNEQFF. The DNA for the CDR3 is TGTGCCAGCACCAGACCTGGCATCGCGGGCTACAATGAGCAGTTCTTC.

In the case of this clonotype: Given a much more abundant clone one base away, this may be a read error. This rearrangement joins TRBV5-1 to TRBJ2-3; 9 bases align to TRBD1. Germline CDR1 reads SGHRS; CDR2 reads YFSETQ. CDR3 length: 15 amino acids. CDR3 DNA sequence: TGCGCCAGCAGCTTGCGGGGACAGGGCGGAGATACGCAGTGTTTT. Amino acid sequence: CASSLRGQGGDTQCF.